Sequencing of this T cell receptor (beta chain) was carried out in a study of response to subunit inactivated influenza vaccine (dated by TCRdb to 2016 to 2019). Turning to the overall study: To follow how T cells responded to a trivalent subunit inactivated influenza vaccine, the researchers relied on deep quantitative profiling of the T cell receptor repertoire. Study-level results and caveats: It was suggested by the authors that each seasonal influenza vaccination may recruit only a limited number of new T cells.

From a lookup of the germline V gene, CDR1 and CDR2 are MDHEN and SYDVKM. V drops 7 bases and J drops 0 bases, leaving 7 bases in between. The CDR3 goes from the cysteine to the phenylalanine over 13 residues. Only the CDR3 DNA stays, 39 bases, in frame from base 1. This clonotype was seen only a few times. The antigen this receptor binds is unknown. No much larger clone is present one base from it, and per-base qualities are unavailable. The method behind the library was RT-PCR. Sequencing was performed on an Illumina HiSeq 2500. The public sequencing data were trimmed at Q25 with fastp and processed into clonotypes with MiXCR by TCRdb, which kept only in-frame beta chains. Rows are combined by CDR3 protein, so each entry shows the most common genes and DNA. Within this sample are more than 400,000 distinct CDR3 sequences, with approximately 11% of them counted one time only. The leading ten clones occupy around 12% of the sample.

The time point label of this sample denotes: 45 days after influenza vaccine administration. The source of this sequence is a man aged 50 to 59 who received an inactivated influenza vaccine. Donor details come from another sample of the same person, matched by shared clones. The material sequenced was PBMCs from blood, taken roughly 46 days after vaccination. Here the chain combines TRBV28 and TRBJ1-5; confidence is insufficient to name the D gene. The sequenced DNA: TGTGCCAGCAATCAGGATAGCAATCAGCCCCAGCATTTT. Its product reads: CASNQDSNQPQHF.